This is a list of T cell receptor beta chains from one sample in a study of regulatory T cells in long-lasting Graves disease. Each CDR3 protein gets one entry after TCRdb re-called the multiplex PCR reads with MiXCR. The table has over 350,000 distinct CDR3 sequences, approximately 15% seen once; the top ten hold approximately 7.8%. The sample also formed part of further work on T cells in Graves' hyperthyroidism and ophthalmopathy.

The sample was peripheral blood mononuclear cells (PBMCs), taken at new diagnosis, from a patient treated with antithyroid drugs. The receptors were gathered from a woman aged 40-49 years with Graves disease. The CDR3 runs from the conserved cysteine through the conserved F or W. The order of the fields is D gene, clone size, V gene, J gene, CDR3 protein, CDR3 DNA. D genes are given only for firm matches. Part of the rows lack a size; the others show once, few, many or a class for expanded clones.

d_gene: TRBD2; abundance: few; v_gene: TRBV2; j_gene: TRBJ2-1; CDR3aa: CASSDLGLAGDEQFF; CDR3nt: TGTGCCAGCAGTGATTTGGGACTAGCGGGAGATGAGCAGTTCTTC
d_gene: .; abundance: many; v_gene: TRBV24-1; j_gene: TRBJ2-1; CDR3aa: CATSDVGLRDGPNEQFF; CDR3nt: TGTGCCACCAGTGACGTCGGCCTCCGGGACGGCCCTAATGAGCAGTTCTTC
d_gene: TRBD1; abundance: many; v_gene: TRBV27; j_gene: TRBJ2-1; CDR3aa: CASSSQTGAFNEQFF; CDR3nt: TGTGCCAGCAGTTCCCAGACAGGGGCGTTTAATGAGCAGTTCTTC
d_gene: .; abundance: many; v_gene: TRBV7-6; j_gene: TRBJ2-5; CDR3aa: CASSLGAGSGETQYF; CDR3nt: TGTGCCAGCAGCTTAGGTGCCGGGAGCGGTGAGACCCAGTACTTC
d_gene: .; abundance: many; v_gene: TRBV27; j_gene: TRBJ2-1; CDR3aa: CASSSGTSTGNEQFF; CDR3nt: TGTGCCAGCAGTTCCGGGACATCCACGGGCAATGAGCAGTTCTTC
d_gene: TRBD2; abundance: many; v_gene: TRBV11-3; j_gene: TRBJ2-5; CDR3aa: CASSHGLAEETQYF; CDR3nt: TGTGCCAGCAGCCACGGACTAGCGGAAGAGACCCAGTACTTC
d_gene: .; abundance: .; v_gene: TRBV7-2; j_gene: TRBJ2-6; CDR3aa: CASSLTGRANVLTF; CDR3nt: TGTGCCAGCAGCTTAACGGGTAGAGCCAACGTCCTGACTTTC
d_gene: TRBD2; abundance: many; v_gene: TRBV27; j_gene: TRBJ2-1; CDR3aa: CASSYGLAGGLSYNEQFF; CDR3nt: TGTGCCAGCAGTTATGGTCTAGCGGGAGGCCTCTCCTACAATGAGCAGTTCTTC
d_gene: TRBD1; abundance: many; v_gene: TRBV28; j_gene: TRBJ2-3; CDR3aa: CASTQGVTDTQYF; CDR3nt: TGTGCCAGCACCCAGGGGGTCACAGATACGCAGTATTTT
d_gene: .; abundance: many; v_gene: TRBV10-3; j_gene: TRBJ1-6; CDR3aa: CAIRSRDDSPLHF; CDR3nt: TGTGCCATCAGGAGCAGGGACGATTCACCCCTCCACTTT
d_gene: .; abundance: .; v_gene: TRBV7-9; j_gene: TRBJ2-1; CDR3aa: CAGSQDHYNEQFF; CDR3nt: TGTGCCGGCAGCCAGGACCACTACAATGAGCAGTTCTTC
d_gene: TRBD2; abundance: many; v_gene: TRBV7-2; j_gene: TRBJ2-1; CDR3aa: CASSLVPSGNYNEQFF; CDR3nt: TGTGCCAGCAGCTTAGTTCCTAGCGGGAATTACAATGAGCAGTTCTTC
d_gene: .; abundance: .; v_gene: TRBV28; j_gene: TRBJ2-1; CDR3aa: CASSLGRAPYNEQFF; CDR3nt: TGTGCCAGCAGTTTGGGACGGGCCCCCTACAATGAGCAGTTCTTC
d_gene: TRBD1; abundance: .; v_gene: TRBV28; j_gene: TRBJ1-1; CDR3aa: CASSPGQGAAEAFF; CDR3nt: TGTGCCAGCAGTCCGGGACAGGGGGCCGCTGAAGCTTTCTTT
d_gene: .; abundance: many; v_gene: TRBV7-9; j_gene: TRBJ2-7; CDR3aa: CASSLNPYEQYF; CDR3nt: TGTGCCAGCAGCTTAAATCCCTACGAGCAGTACTTC
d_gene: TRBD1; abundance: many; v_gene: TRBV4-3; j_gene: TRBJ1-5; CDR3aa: CASSPHRGHNQPQHF; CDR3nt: TGCGCCAGCAGCCCTCACAGGGGGCATAATCAGCCCCAGCATTTT
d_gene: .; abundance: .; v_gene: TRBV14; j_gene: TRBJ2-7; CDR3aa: CASSQDLAGVLREQYF; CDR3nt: TGTGCCAGCAGCCAAGATCTGGCAGGGGTCCTTCGAGAGCAGTACTTC
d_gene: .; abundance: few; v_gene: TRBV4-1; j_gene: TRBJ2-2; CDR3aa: CASSLRTVTGELFF; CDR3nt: TGCGCCAGCAGCCTCAGGACCGTCACCGGGGAGCTGTTTTTT
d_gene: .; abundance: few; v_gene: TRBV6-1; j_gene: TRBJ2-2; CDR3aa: CASSEAGGSNTGELFF; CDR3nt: TGTGCCAGCAGTGAAGCGGGCGGATCGAACACCGGGGAGCTGTTTTTT
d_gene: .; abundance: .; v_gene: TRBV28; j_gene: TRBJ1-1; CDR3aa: CTSSLAGNTEAFF; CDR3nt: TGTACCAGCAGTTTGGCAGGGAACACTGAAGCTTTCTTT
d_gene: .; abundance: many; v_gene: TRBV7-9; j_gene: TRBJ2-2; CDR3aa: CASSPEWTGELFF; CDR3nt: TGTGCCAGCAGCCCGGAATGGACCGGGGAGCTGTTTTTT
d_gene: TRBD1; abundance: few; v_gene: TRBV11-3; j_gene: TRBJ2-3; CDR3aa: CASSSDRGRADTQYF; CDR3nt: TGTGCCAGCAGCTCGGACAGGGGGAGGGCAGATACGCAGTATTTT